These T cell receptor beta chains were read from a single sample in a study of T-cell memory formation after mild COVID-19. TCRdb re-analysed the 5' RACE reads in MiXCR, keeping a single row per CDR3 protein. The sample gives about 340,000 distinct CDR3 sequences, 13% of which show up once; around 21% is in the top ten. The sample consisted of PBMCs or a T cell subset sorted from them (not recorded which). Source of these receptors: a young man who had mild COVID-19 (a few samples of this study predate the infection). Cell type and time point are not known. The CDR3 runs from the conserved cysteine through the conserved F or W. D genes are given only for firm matches. The size field is filled for only some rows; it gives once, few, many or a size class.

>few|TRBV5-6|TRBJ2-5|NA
CASSSLAAETQYF
TGTGCCAGCAGCTCTCTAGCTGCCGAGACCCAGTACTTC
>many|TRBV5-1|TRBJ2-1|TRBD2
CASRAGGSYNEQFF
TGCGCCAGCAGAGCGGGGGGCTCCTACAATGAGCAGTTCTTC
>many|TRBV7-2|TRBJ2-5|TRBD1
CASSLVDRGVEETQYF
TGTGCCAGCAGCTTAGTGGACAGGGGGGTTGAGGAGACCCAGTACTTC
>NA|TRBV6-2/TRBV6-3|TRBJ1-2|NA
CASSYSGGSNYGYTF
TGTGCCAGCAGTTACTCAGGGGGATCGAACTATGGCTACACCTTC
>NA|TRBV5-6|TRBJ2-4|NA
CASSLGVTGTSYF
TGTGCCAGCAGCCTTGGGGTAACCGGGACATCGTACTTC
>many|TRBV6-1|TRBJ1-2|NA
CASSDRGNDYGYTF
TGTGCCAGCAGTGACAGGGGAAACGACTATGGCTACACCTTC
>few|TRBV7-2|TRBJ2-3|TRBD2
CASGPGGGSIRTQYF
TGTGCCAGCGGCCCCGGCGGGGGTAGCATACGTACGCAGTATTTT
>many|TRBV12-3/TRBV12-4|TRBJ2-1|TRBD2
CASTASGSYNEQFF
TGTGCCAGCACTGCTAGCGGTTCCTACAATGAGCAGTTCTTC
>few|TRBV5-1|TRBJ2-1|TRBD1
CASSLQGAMDEQFF
TGCGCCAGCAGCTTACAGGGGGCTATGGATGAGCAGTTCTTC
>few|TRBV7-8|TRBJ1-4|NA
CASARRGVTNEKLFF
TGTGCCAGCGCGCGGAGGGGGGTAACTAATGAAAAACTGTTTTTT
>NA|TRBV12-3/TRBV12-4|TRBJ2-5|TRBD1
CASSYSGTGGWETQYF
TGTGCCAGCAGTTACTCCGGGACAGGGGGATGGGAGACCCAGTACTTC
>few|TRBV7-2|TRBJ1-4|NA
CASSSTWGALSELFF
TGTGCCAGCAGCTCAACTTGGGGGGCCCTGTCGGAACTGTTTTTT
>few|TRBV20-1|TRBJ1-1|TRBD1
CSARSDRDDTEAFF
TGCAGTGCTAGATCCGACAGGGACGACACTGAAGCTTTCTTT
>NA|TRBV28|TRBJ2-4|NA
CASTPGRLGNIQYF
TGTGCCAGCACCCCCGGACGATTGGGAAACATTCAGTACTTC
>NA|TRBV7-2|TRBJ2-1|NA
CASIGGGGLSYNEQFF
TGTGCCAGCATAGGGGGAGGCGGGTTATCCTACAATGAGCAGTTCTTC
>NA|TRBV4-1|TRBJ2-3|TRBD2
CASSPSKGRGADTQYF
TGCGCCAGCAGCCCGAGTAAGGGGCGGGGGGCAGATACGCAGTATTTT
>many|TRBV5-1|TRBJ2-3|NA
CASSDPSGPDTQYF
TGCGCCAGCAGCGATCCGTCGGGGCCAGATACGCAGTATTTT
>NA|TRBV9|TRBJ2-2|NA
CASSVESGVWSTGELFF
TGTGCCAGCAGCGTAGAGAGTGGGGTGTGGTCCACCGGGGAGCTGTTTTTT
>NA|TRBV6-2/TRBV6-3|TRBJ1-6|TRBD1
CASSPLDRGGSPLHF
TGTGCCAGCAGTCCTCTGGACAGGGGAGGATCACCCCTCCACTTT
>few|TRBV7-9|TRBJ2-7|TRBD1
CASAGQGNYEQYF
TGTGCCAGCGCTGGACAGGGAAACTACGAGCAGTACTTC
>NA|TRBV12-3/TRBV12-4|TRBJ2-1|NA
CASSWVGGFNEQFF
TGTGCCAGCAGTTGGGTAGGGGGGTTCAATGAGCAGTTCTTC
>few|TRBV5-1|TRBJ2-5|NA
CASRDQRGRETQYF
TGCGCCAGCAGGGATCAGAGGGGCCGAGAGACCCAGTACTTC
>NA|TRBV5-1|TRBJ2-5|NA
CASSFTRETQYF
TGCGCCAGCAGCTTTACCCGGGAGACCCAGTACTTC
>NA|TRBV10-3|TRBJ2-1|TRBD2
CASWGGKYNEQFF
TGTGCCAGTTGGGGGGGTAAATACAATGAGCAGTTCTTC
>many|TRBV11-1|TRBJ2-3|NA
CASRGFTDTQYF
TGTGCCAGCAGGGGGTTCACAGATACGCAGTATTTT
>many|TRBV5-1|TRBJ2-5|NA
CASRKPAGAETQYF
TGCGCCAGCAGAAAACCGGCCGGGGCAGAGACCCAGTACTTC
>NA|TRBV12-5|TRBJ2-1|NA
CASGLSPPGTYNEQFF
TGTGCTAGTGGTTTGTCCCCCCCCGGGACCTACAATGAGCAGTTCTTC
>NA|TRBV5-4|TRBJ1-6|TRBD1
CASSLGPGQGNSPLHF
TGTGCCAGCAGCTTGGGACCGGGACAGGGGAATTCACCCCTCCACTTT